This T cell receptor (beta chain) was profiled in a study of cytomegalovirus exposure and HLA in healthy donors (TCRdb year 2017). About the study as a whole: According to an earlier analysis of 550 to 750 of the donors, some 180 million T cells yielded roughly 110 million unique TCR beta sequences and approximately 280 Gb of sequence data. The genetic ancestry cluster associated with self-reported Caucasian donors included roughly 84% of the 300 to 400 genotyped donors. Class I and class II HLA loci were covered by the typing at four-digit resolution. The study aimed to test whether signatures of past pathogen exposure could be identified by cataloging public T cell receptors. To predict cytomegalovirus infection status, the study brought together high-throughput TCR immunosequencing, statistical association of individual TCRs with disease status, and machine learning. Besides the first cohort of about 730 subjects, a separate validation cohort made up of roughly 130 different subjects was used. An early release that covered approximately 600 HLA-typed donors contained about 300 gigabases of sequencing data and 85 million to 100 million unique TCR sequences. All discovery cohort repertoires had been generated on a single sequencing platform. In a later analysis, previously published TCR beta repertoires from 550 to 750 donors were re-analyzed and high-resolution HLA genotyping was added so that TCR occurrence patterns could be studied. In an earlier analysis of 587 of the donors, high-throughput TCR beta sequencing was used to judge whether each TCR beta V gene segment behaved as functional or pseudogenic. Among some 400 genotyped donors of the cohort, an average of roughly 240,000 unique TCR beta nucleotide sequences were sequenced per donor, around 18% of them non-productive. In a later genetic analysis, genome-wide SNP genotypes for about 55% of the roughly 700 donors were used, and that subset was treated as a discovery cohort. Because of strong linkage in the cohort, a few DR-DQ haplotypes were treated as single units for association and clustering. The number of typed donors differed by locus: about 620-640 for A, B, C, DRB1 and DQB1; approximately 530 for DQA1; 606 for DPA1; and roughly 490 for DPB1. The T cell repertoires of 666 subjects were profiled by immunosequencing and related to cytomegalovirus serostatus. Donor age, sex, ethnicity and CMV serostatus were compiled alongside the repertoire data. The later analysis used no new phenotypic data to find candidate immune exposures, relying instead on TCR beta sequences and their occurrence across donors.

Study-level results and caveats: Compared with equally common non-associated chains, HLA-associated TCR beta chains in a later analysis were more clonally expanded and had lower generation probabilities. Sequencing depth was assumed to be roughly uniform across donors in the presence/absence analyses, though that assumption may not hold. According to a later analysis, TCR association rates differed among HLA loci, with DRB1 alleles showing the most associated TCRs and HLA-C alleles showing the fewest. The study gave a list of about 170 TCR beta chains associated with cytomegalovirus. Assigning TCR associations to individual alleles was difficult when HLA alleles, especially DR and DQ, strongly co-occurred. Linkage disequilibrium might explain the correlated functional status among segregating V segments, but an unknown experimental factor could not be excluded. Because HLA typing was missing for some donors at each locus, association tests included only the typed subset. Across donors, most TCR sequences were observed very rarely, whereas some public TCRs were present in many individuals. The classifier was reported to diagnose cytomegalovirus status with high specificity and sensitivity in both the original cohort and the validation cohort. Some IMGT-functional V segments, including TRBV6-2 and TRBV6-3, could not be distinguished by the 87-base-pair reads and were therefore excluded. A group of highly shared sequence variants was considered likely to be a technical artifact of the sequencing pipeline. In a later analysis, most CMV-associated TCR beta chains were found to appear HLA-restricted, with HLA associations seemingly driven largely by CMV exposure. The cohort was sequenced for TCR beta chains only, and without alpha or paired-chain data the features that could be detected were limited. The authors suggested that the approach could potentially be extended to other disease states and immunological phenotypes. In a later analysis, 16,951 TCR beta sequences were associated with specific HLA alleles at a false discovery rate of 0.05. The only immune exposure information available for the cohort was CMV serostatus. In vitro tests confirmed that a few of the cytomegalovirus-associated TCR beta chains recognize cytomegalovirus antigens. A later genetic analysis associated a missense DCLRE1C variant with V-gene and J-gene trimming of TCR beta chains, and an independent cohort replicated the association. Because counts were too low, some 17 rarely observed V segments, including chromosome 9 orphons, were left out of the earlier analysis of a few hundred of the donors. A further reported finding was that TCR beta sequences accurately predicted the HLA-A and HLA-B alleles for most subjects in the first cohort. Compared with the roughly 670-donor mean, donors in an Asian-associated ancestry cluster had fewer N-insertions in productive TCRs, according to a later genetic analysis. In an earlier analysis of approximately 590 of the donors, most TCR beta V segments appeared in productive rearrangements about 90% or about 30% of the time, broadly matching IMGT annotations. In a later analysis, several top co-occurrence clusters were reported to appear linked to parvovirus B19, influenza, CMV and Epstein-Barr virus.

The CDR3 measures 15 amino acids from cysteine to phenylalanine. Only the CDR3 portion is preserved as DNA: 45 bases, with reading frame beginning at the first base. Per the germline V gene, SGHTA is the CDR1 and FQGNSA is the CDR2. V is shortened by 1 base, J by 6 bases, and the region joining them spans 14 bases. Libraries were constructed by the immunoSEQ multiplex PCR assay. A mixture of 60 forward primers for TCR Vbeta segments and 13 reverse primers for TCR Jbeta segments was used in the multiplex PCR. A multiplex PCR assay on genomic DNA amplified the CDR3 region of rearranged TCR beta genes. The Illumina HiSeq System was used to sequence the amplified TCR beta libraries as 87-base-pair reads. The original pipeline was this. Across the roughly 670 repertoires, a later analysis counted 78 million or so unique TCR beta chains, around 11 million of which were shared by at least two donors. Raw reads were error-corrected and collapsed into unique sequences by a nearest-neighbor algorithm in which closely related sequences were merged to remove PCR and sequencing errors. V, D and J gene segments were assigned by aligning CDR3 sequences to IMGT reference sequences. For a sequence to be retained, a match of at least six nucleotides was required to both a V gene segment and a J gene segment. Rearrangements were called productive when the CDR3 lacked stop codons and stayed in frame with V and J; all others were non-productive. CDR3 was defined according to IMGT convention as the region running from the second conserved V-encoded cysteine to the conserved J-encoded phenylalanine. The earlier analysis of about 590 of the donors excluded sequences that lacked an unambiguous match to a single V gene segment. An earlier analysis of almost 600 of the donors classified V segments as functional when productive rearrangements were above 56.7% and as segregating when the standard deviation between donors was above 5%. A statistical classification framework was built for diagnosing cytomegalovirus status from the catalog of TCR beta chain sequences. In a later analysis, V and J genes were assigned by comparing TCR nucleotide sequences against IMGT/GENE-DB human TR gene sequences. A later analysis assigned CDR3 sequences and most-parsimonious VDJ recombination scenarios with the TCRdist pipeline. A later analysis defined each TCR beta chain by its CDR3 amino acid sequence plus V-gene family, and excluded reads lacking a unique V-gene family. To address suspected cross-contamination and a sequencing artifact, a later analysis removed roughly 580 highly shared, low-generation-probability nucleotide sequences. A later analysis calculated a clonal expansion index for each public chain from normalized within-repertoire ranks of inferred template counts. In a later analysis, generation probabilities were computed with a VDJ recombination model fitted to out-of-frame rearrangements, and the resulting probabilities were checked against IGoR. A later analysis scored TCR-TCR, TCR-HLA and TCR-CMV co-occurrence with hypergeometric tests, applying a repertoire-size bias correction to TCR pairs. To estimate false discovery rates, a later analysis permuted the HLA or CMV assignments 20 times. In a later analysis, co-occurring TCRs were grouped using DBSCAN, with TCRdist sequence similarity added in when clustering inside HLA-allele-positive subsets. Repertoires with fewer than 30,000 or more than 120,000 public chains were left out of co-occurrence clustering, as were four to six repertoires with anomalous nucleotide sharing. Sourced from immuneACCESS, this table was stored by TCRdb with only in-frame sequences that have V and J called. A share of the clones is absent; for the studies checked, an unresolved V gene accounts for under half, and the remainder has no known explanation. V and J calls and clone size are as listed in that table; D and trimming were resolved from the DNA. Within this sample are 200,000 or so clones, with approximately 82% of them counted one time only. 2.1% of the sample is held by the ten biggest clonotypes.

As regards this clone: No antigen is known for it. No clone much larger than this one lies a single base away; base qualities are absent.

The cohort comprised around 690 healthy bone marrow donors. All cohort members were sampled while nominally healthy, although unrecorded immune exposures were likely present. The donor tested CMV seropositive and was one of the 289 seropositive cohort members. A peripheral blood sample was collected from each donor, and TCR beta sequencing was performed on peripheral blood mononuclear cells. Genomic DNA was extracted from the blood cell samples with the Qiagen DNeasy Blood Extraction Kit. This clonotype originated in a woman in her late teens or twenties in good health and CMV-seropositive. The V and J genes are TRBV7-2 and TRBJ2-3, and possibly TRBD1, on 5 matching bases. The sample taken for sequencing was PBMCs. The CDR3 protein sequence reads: CASSLDRWGSDTQYF. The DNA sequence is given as TGTGCCAGCAGCTTAGATCGTTGGGGCTCGGATACGCAGTATTTT.